This T cell receptor (beta chain) was recorded in a study of blood T cell repertoires in COVID-19. The wider study: Sites in the United States, Italy and Spain provided acute and convalescent COVID-19 samples. PBMCs, B-cell-depleted T cells, or T cells provided the cDNA or gDNA that made up the material.

Clinical history as reported by participants underpinned cohort assignment. Original data processing: Nucleated cell number was recorded as an estimate derived from reference gene primer amplification. The method was immunoSEQ multiplex PCR; TCRdb's version includes in-frame clones alone and lacks a portion of them. The V and J calls and clone size come from that table; D and trimming were worked out from the DNA. The data show roughly 250,000 clones, about 83% seen once. This clone was seen once. The material sequenced was PBMCs or T cells enriched from blood (not recorded which). The receptor comes from a woman between 45 and 60 years old who had recovered from COVID-19.

The CDR3 nucleotides read TGTGCCAGCAGGGGTCCGGGGACAGGGGATAATGAAAAACTGTTTTTT. This sequence encodes CASRGPGTGDNEKLFF. This chain connects TRBV12-1 to TRBJ1-4; the table's D call, TRBD1, was not checked against the DNA. TRBV12-1 is described as a pseudogene. The CDR3 extends over 16 amino acids.